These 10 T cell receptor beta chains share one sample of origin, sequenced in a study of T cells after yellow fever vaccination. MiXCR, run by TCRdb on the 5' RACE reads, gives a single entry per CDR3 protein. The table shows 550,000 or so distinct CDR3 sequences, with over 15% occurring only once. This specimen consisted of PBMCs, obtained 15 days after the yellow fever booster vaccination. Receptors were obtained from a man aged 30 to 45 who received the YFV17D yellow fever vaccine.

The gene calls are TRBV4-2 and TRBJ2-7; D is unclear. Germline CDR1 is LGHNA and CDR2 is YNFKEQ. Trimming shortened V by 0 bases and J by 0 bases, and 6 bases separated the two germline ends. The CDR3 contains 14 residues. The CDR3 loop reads CASSQDFPSYEQYF. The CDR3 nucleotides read TGTGCCAGCAGCCAAGATTTTCCCTCCTACGAGCAGTACTTC.

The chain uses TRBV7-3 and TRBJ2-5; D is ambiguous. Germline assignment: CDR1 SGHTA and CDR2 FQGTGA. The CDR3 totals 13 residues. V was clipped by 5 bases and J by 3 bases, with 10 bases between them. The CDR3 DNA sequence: TGTGCCAGCAGCCCGCAGAAAGAAGAGACCCAGTACTTC. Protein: CASSPQKEETQYF.

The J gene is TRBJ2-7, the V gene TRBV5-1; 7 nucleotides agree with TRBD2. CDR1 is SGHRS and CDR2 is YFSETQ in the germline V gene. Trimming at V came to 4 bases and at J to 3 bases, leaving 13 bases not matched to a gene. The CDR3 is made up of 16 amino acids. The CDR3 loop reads CASSRGGGTSIYEQYF. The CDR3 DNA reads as TGCGCCAGCAGCCGCGGGGGAGGTACTAGCATCTACGAGCAGTACTTC.

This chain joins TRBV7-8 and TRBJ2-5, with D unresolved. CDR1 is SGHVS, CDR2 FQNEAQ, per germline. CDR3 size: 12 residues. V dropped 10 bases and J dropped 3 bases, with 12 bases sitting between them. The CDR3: CATTHGEETQYF. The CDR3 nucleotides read TGTGCCACGACTCATGGGGAAGAGACCCAGTACTTC.

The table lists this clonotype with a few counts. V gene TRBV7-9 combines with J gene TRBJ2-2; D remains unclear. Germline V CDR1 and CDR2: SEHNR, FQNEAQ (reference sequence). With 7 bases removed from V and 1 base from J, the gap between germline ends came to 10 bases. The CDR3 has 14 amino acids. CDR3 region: CASISGRNTGELFF. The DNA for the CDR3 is TGTGCCAGCATTTCTGGCAGGAACACCGGGGAGCTGTTTTTT. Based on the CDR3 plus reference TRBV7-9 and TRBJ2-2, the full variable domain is DTGVSQNPRHKITKRGQNVTFRCDPISEHNRLYWYRQTLGQGPEFLTYFQNEAQLEKSRLLSDRFSAERPKGSFSTLEIQRTEQGDSAMYLCASISGRNTGELFFGEGSRLTVL.

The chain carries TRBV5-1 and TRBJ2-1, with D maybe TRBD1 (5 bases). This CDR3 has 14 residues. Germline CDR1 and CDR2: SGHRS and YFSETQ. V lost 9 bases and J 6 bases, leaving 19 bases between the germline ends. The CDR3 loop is CATRVAAPVNEQFF. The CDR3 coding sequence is TGCGCCACCAGGGTGGCGGCACCTGTCAATGAGCAGTTCTTC.

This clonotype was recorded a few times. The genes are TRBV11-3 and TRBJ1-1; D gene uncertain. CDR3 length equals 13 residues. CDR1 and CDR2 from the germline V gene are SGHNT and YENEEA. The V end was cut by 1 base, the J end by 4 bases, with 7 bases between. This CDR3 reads CASSLGFSTEAFF. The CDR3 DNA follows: TGTGCCAGCAGCTTAGGTTTTTCCACTGAAGCTTTCTTT.

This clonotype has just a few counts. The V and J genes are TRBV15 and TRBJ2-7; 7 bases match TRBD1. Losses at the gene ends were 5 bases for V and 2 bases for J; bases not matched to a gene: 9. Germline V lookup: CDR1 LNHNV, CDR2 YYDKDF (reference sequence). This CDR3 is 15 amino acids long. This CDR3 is CATSPDRSIPYEQYF. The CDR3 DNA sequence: TGTGCCACCAGCCCGGACAGGAGCATCCCCTACGAGCAGTACTTC.

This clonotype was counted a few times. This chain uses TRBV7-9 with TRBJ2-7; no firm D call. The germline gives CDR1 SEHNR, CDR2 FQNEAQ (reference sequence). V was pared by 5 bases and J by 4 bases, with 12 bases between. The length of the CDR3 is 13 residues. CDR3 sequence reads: CASSVTNSYEQYF. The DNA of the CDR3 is TGTGCCAGCAGCGTCACTAATTCGTACGAGCAGTACTTC.

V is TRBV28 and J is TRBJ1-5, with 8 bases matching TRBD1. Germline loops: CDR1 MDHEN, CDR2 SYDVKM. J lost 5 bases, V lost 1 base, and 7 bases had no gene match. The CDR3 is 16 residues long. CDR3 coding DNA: TGTGCCAGCAGTTTATTTGCAGGGGGCGCAGATCAGCCCCAGCATTTT. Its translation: CASSLFAGGADQPQHF.